This T cell receptor (beta chain) originates from a study of beta chain features in type 1 diabetes. Findings and caveats of the study: There was a moderate but significant shortening of TCRB CDR3s in all four CD4+ subsets of Type 1 diabetes patients.

V shed 6 bases, J shed 1 base, and the junction held 1 base outside the gene matches. Per germline, CDR1 SNHLY and CDR2 FYNNEI. The CDR3 spans 13 residues. This clone has more than one count but fewer than ten. Its matching antigen is unknown. Every isolated RNA sample was fully reverse transcribed, so sequencing captured expressed TCRB transcripts. The protocol was immunoSEQ multiplex PCR, while the TCRdb copy is restricted to in-frame clones and leaves out a portion. Of more than 200,000 clones detected, under 20% appear once; the ten largest clones hold about 0.085%. The sequenced material came from naive CD4+ T cells from blood. The J gene is TRBJ1-1, the V gene TRBV2; 8 nucleotides line up with TRBD1. This clonotype was sampled from a man aged 30-40 years with type 1 diabetes. The CDR3 region is CASRGTGNTEAFF. The CDR3 nucleotides read TGTGCCAGCAGGGGGACAGGGAACACTGAAGCTTTCTTT.